This T cell receptor beta chain was identified in a study of blood T cells in healthy people across ages. Findings of the study overall: Among T cells, TCR beta diversity per million cells dropped roughly linearly as age rose. Donor CMV status was unknown, possibly confounding expanded clonotype changes.

Germline lookup yields CDR1 SGHRS and CDR2 YFSETQ. V lost 0 bases to trimming and J lost 0 bases, with 7 bases between them. There are 15 residues in the CDR3. With a J-beta primer mix and a sample-barcoded 5' primer, a second PCR ran about 7 to 12 cycles. Via MiXCR, TCRdb re-called the 5' RACE reads, giving one row per CDR3 protein. The sample records roughly 700,000 distinct CDR3 sequences, 49% being singletons. This clonotype occurred many times. Antigen unknown. The TCR sequence derives from a woman aged 55-70 years in good health. This chain uses TRBV5-1 with TRBJ2-1; unclear D gene. The sequenced material came from blood. In nucleotides, the CDR3 is TGCGCCAGCAGCTTGGGGTCTAGCTCCTACAATGAGCAGTTCTTC. Encoded protein: CASSLGSSSYNEQFF.